Listed here are 27 T cell receptor beta chains from one sample, sequenced in a study of T cell repertoires in cytomegalovirus infection. A single record per CDR3 protein comes from TCRdb applying MiXCR to the reads. This table has 360,000 or so distinct CDR3 sequences, roughly 34% appearing once. Their cognate antigens are unknown. The sample here was cultured PBMCs, taken from culture after CMV antigen stimulation. These receptors were taken from a human donor in good health (CMV status not recorded). Some clones in this sample may be carry-over from other donors' samples.

V usage is TRBV6-2 or TRBV6-3 and J usage is TRBJ2-1; 12 nucleotides align to TRBD2. V trimming: 6 bases; J trimming: 9 bases; junction bases outside the gene matches: 9. The CDR3 consists of 15 residues. Germline lookup yields CDR1 MNHEY and CDR2 SVGEGT. CDR3 bases: TGTGCCAGCAGATCTAGCGGGAGGGCCAGTTCTGAGCAGTTCTTC. Protein product: CASRSSGRASSEQFF.

This clonotype was observed once. The chain couples TRBV29-1 to TRBJ2-5; 9 bases fit TRBD1. Germline V gene lookup returns CDR1 SQVTM and CDR2 ANQGSEA. V dropped 5 bases and J dropped 5; count of bases not matched to a gene: 6. This CDR3 spans 13 amino acids. CDR3 residues: CSVRDRVRETQYF. DNA for the CDR3: TGCAGCGTTAGGGACAGGGTGAGGGAGACCCAGTACTTC.

The chain links TRBV7-6 to TRBJ1-2, with TRBD1 as a possible D gene (6 bases). CDR3 length: 13 amino acids. V lost 8 bases and J lost 4, with 14 bases in between. Germline V lookup: CDR1 SGHVS, CDR2 FNYEAQ. The CDR3 coding sequence is TGTGCCAGCGGCGTGGGGGCCAGCTATGGCTACACCTTC. It yields the protein CASGVGASYGYTF.

This clonotype was counted between two and nine times. This rearrangement joins TRBV28 to TRBJ1-3; D gene unclear. The CDR3 loop spans 15 amino acids. The V gene lost 2 bases and the J gene lost 3 bases, with 11 bases spanning the gap. Looked up from germline, CDR1 is MDHEN and CDR2 is SYDVKM. The CDR3: CASSLGAGNGNTIYF. DNA for the CDR3: TGTGCCAGCAGTTTAGGCGCGGGGAATGGAAACACCATATATTTT. Looking up the rest from reference TRBV28 and TRBJ1-3 gives the full variable domain: DVKVTQSSRYLVKRTGEKVFLECVQDMDHENMFWYRQDPGLGLRLIYFSYDVKMKEKGDIPEGYSVSREKKERFSLILESASTNQTSMYLCASSLGAGNGNTIYFGEGSWLTVV.

This clonotype was recorded a few times. The rearrangement joins TRBV7-2 to TRBJ2-5; 10 nucleotides agree with TRBD2. V shed 4 bases, J shed 5 bases, and the junction held 10 bases outside the gene matches. The CDR3 sequence is 16 residues long. Germline V gene lookup returns CDR1 SGHTA and CDR2 FQGNSA. The CDR3 spells CASSSTSGDTGETQYF. DNA for the CDR3: TGTGCCAGCAGCTCTACTAGCGGGGATACGGGGGAGACCCAGTACTTC. Looking up the rest from reference TRBV7-2 and TRBJ2-5 gives the full variable domain: GAGVSQSPSNKVTEKGKDVELRCDPISGHTALYWYRQSLGQGLEFLIYFQGNSAPDKSGLPSDRFSAERTGGSVSTLTIQRTQQEDSAVYLCASSSTSGDTGETQYFGPGTRLLVL.

This clonotype appeared many times. In DNA, the CDR3 is TGTGCCAGCAGCTTAGTGACTAGCGCTACAGATACGCAGTATTTT. This codes for CASSLVTSATDTQYF. The V gene is TRBV7-2, the J gene TRBJ2-3; 8 nucleotides agree with TRBD2. Germline V lookup: CDR1 SGHTA, CDR2 FQGNSA. V shed 1 base, J shed 3 bases, and the junction held 3 bases outside the gene matches. This CDR3 region has 15 residues.

The rearrangement links TRBV30 to TRBJ2-7; no definite D call. This CDR3 has 13 amino acids. Trimming removed 2 bases at V and 6 bases at J, with 14 bases between. The germline gives CDR1 GTSNPN, CDR2 SVGIG (reference sequence). In DNA, the CDR3 is TGTGCCTGGAGTCACGGGTTCGGGCTCGAGCAGTACTTC. Translating gives CAWSHGFGLEQYF.

V and J are TRBV7-2 and TRBJ2-7; D ambiguous. The V and J ends lost 1 base and 6 bases respectively, with 10 bases between them. The CDR3 contains 13 residues. Germline V CDR1 and CDR2: SGHTA, FQGNSA. CDR3 sequence (DNA): TGTGCCAGCAGCTTAGTTGTGGGAACCGAGCAGTACGTC. Its translation: CASSLVVGTEQYV.

V is TRBV7-9 and J is TRBJ2-3; 12 bases line up with TRBD2. Germline values: CDR1 SEHNR, CDR2 FQNEAQ (reference sequence). The CDR3 is 15 residues long. V dropped 5 bases and J dropped 2; count of bases not matched to a gene: 2. The CDR3 bases are TGTGCCAGCAGCCGGACTAGCGGGGTCACAGATACGCAGTATTTT. Protein sequence: CASSRTSGVTDTQYF.

This clonotype was counted only a few times. The V gene is TRBV7-2, the J gene TRBJ1-5; TRBD1 agrees at 7 bases. CDR1 and CDR2 (germline): SGHTA, FQGNSA. This CDR3 region has 18 residues. J lost 0 bases, V lost 1 base, and 9 bases had no gene match. As DNA, the CDR3 is TGTGCCAGCAGCTTAGGTCCCAGGGGGACTTATAGCAATCAGCCCCAGCATTTT. Amino acid sequence: CASSLGPRGTYSNQPQHF. Full variable domain (outside the CDR3, taken from reference TRBV7-2 and TRBJ1-5): GAGVSQSPSNKVTEKGKDVELRCDPISGHTALYWYRQSLGQGLEFLIYFQGNSAPDKSGLPSDRFSAERTGGSVSTLTIQRTQQEDSAVYLCASSLGPRGTYSNQPQHFGDGTRLSIL.

V is TRBV6-5 and J is TRBJ1-1, with a weak D call TRBD1 (5 bases). Germline V gives CDR1 MNHEY, CDR2 SVGAGI. This CDR3 contains 15 residues. V lost 5 bases, J lost 5 bases, and 18 bases lay in between. DNA of the CDR3: TGTGCCAGCAGTGACAATAGGGGCAGCGGAACTGAAGCTTTCTTT. Translation: CASSDNRGSGTEAFF.

The table lists this clonotype with a few counts. This sequence joins TRBV11-2 and TRBJ1-2; D is perhaps TRBD1 (5 bases). The germline CDR1 and CDR2 sequences are SGHAT and FQNNGV. Trimming took 5 bases from V and 4 from J, leaving 17 bases between them. The CDR3 loop spans 15 amino acids. CDR3 amino acids: CASSQTPGTFYGYTF. Written as DNA, the CDR3 is TGTGCCAGCAGCCAAACCCCTGGGACCTTCTATGGCTACACCTTC. Together with reference TRBV11-2 and TRBJ1-2, the CDR3 gives the full variable domain: EAGVAQSPRYKIIEKRQSVAFWCNPISGHATLYWYQQILGQGPKLLIQFQNNGVVDDSQLPKDRFSAERLKGVDSTLKIQPAKLEDSAVYLCASSQTPGTFYGYTFGSGTRLTVV.

The genes are TRBV6-1 and TRBJ2-1, with a possible D match to TRBD1 (5 bases). V was pared by 2 bases and J by 7 bases, with 12 bases between. Germline V gives CDR1 MNHNS, CDR2 SASEGT. There are 14 residues in the CDR3. In DNA, the CDR3 is TGTGCCAGCAGTGAATACTGGACACAAAATGAGCAGTTCTTC. Protein: CASSEYWTQNEQFF.

This clonotype was counted ten times or more. The V and J genes are TRBV7-2 and TRBJ2-1; TRBD2 matches 7 bases. V shed 0 bases, J shed 2 bases, and the junction held 7 bases outside the gene matches. The CDR3 extends over 17 amino acids. Germline CDR1 reads SGHTA; CDR2 reads FQGNSA. The chain's CDR3 is CASSLAVASGAYNEQFF. The CDR3 DNA sequence: TGTGCCAGCAGCTTAGCAGTGGCTAGCGGTGCCTACAATGAGCAGTTCTTC.

The chain combines TRBV19 with TRBJ1-1, with D unclear. V was clipped by 5 bases and J by 3 bases, with 7 bases between them. This CDR3 has 12 residues. Germline V gene data show CDR1 as LNHDA and CDR2 as SQIVND (reference sequence). The CDR3 bases are TGTGCCAGTAGTGATCCCCACACTGAAGCTTTCTTT. It specifies CASSDPHTEAFF.

Many counts were recorded for this clonotype. This CDR3 reads CASSLGTGNQPQHF. The CDR3 bases are TGTGCCAGCAGCTTAGGGACAGGGAATCAGCCCCAGCATTTT. V gene TRBV7-8 combines with J gene TRBJ1-5; TRBD1 agrees at 8 bases. Germline CDR1 is SGHVS and CDR2 is FQNEAQ. This CDR3 spans 14 amino acids. J gave up 4 bases and V 1 base, and 0 bases lay outside the gene matches.

In its sample, this clonotype was seen a few times. The chain recombines TRBV10-3 with TRBJ2-1; 10 nucleotides align to TRBD2. J gave up 6 bases and V 0 bases, and 11 bases lay outside the gene matches. CDR1 and CDR2 from the germline V gene are ENHRY and SYGVKD. The CDR3 is made up of 18 amino acids. The CDR3 DNA reads as TGTGCCATCAGTGAGTCGAGGCTAGCGGGAGCGCATTCCAATGAGCAGTTCTTC. This translates into CAISESRLAGAHSNEQFF.

This clonotype was counted ten times or more. The chain has TRBV7-2 and TRBJ2-7; 10 nucleotides align to TRBD2. With V trimmed by 0 bases and J by 4 bases, 9 bases remained unmatched. Germline V lookup: CDR1 SGHTA, CDR2 FQGNSA. The CDR3 has 17 amino acids. CDR3 bases: TGTGCCAGCAGCTTAGCGAAGGCTAGCGGGAGATTATACGAGCAGTACTTC. Translating it yields CASSLAKASGRLYEQYF.

This clonotype was seen a handful of times. This chain joins TRBV7-7 and TRBJ2-1; D may be TRBD1 or TRBD2 (5 bases each). The CDR3 runs to 16 residues. The V and J ends lost 4 bases and 4 bases respectively, with 17 bases between them. Germline lookup yields CDR1 SSHAT and CDR2 FNYEAQ (reference sequence). The CDR3 loop reads CASSSRDGAGYNEQFF. CDR3 DNA sequence: TGTGCCAGCAGCTCCAGGGACGGGGCTGGTTACAATGAGCAGTTCTTC.

J is TRBJ2-3 and V is TRBV6-5; D is unclear. The CDR3 consists of 13 residues. Germline values: CDR1 MNHEY, CDR2 SVGAGI. Trimming cost V 4 bases and J 8 bases, with 13 bases left between them. The CDR3 DNA reads as TGTGCCAGCAGTTCCGACTTCGTATCTACGCAGTATTTT. The encoded protein is CASSSDFVSTQYF.

This clonotype has only a few counts. The chain couples TRBV6-2 or TRBV6-3 to TRBJ2-5, with 10 nucleotides matching TRBD2. The CDR3 is made up of 16 amino acids. Germline CDR1 and CDR2: MNHEY and SVGEGT. The V and J ends lost 2 bases and 5 bases, in that order; junction bases with no gene match: 8. CDR3 coding DNA: TGTGCCAGCAGTTACGGGGTAGCGGGAGGCATGGAGACCCAGTACTTC. As protein: CASSYGVAGGMETQYF.

This clonotype was found once. The chain joins TRBV12-3 or TRBV12-4 to TRBJ2-3; a weak D match, TRBD1 (6 bases). V dropped 6 bases and J dropped 2 bases, with 15 bases sitting between them. The CDR3 is made up of 15 amino acids. CDR3 in amino acids: CASSQSRGSTDTQYF. In DNA form, the CDR3 reads TGTGCCAGCAGCCAGAGTAGGGGGTCCACAGATACGCAGTATTTT.

The rearrangement links TRBV19 to TRBJ2-1; D not certain. CDR1 is LNHDA and CDR2 is SQIVND in the germline V gene (reference sequence). The V and J ends lost 1 base and 4 bases respectively, with 5 bases between them. This CDR3 has 13 residues. The CDR3 here is CASSIGVYNEQFF. CDR3 nucleotide sequence: TGTGCCAGTAGTATAGGAGTTTACAATGAGCAGTTCTTC. The complete variable domain, with remaining parts taken from reference TRBV19 and TRBJ2-1, reads DGGITQSPKYLFRKEGQNVTLSCEQNLNHDAMYWYRQDPGQGLRLIYYSQIVNDFQKGDIAEGYSVSREKKESFPLTVTSAQKNPTAFYLCASSIGVYNEQFFGPGTRLTVL.

The chain couples TRBV19 to TRBJ2-1; 9 nucleotides align to TRBD2. Germline V gene sequence: CDR1 LNHDA, CDR2 SQIVND (reference sequence). This CDR3 spans 13 amino acids. J was trimmed by 7 bases and V by 9 bases; bases with no gene match: 7. The CDR3 bases are TGTGCCAGCGTGGGACTAGCAGGGAATGAGCAGTTCTTC. This translates into CASVGLAGNEQFF. Variable domain in full (rest from reference TRBV19 and TRBJ2-1): DGGITQSPKYLFRKEGQNVTLSCEQNLNHDAMYWYRQDPGQGLRLIYYSQIVNDFQKGDIAEGYSVSREKKESFPLTVTSAQKNPTAFYLCASVGLAGNEQFFGPGTRLTVL.

The genes are TRBV7-9 and TRBJ2-7; 14 bases agree with TRBD2. Per germline, CDR1 SEHNR and CDR2 FQNEAQ (reference sequence). V lost 0 bases, J lost 7 bases, and 8 bases stayed unmatched. The CDR3 consists of 17 residues. The chain's CDR3 is CASSLAAGLAGGREQYF. In DNA form, the CDR3 reads TGTGCCAGCAGCTTAGCCGCCGGACTAGCGGGAGGTAGAGAGCAGTACTTC.

This clonotype was seen only a few times. V usage is TRBV23-1 and J usage is TRBJ2-1, with 15 bases lining up with TRBD2. TRBV23-1 has ORF status, its function being uncertain. V was pared by 3 bases and J by 0 bases, with 6 bases of the junction left unmatched. The CDR3 consists of 19 residues. CDR3 protein: CASSQGGLAGGSSYNEQFF. The CDR3 coding sequence is TGCGCCAGCAGTCAGGGGGGACTAGCGGGAGGTAGCTCCTACAATGAGCAGTTCTTC.

The chain links TRBV19 to TRBJ1-1, with no clear D. The V gene's germline CDR1 is LNHDA and CDR2 SQIVND (reference sequence). There are 13 residues in the CDR3. V was pared by 4 bases and J by 0 bases, with 6 bases between. CDR3 DNA: TGTGCCAGTAGTACACCTCTGAACACTGAAGCTTTCTTT. As protein: CASSTPLNTEAFF. The full variable domain, rest sourced from reference TRBV19 and TRBJ1-1, is DGGITQSPKYLFRKEGQNVTLSCEQNLNHDAMYWYRQDPGQGLRLIYYSQIVNDFQKGDIAEGYSVSREKKESFPLTVTSAQKNPTAFYLCASSTPLNTEAFFGQGTRLTVV.